Sequencing of this T cell receptor (beta chain) was carried out in a study of cytomegalovirus exposure and HLA in healthy donors. Study-wide results and caveats: Whilst most TCR sequences proved rare, a subset of public TCRs occurred across many donors.

Comment on this clone: Its target is not known.

Participants comprised healthy donors of bone marrow. Germline CDR1 and CDR2: MNHEY and SMNVEV (reference sequence). The V gene lost 4 bases and the J gene lost 1 base, with 11 bases spanning the gap. This CDR3 contains 15 residues. 13 Jbeta primers and 60 Vbeta primers were used for the PCR. Repertoires were generated with immunoSEQ multiplex PCR, while TCRdb's copy carries only in-frame clones and drops some. Here the sample spans about 240,000 clones, around 78% being singletons. The sequenced sample was PBMCs. The rearrangement joins TRBV27 to TRBJ1-5, with D unresolved. This sequence originates from a boy younger than 18 in good health and CMV-seronegative. CDR3 sequence reads: CASSYGGGSNQPQHF. Written as DNA, the CDR3 is TGTGCCAGCAGTTACGGCGGTGGGAGCAATCAGCCCCAGCATTTT.